This T cell receptor (beta chain) was found in a study of cytomegalovirus exposure and HLA in healthy donors (dated 2017 in TCRdb). Regarding the research as a whole: A later analysis indicated that the 90 to 150 validation repertoires were generated on the platform also employed for the roughly 650 repertoires of the first cohort. The study aimed to test whether cataloging public T cell receptors could reveal signatures of past pathogen exposure. Besides the first cohort of roughly 700 subjects, a separate validation cohort made up of 120 different subjects was used. To predict cytomegalovirus infection status, the study brought together high-throughput TCR immunosequencing, statistical association of individual TCRs with disease status, and machine learning. Study-wide findings and limitations: All 120 or so repertoires were used to score co-occurrence in the validation cohort in a later analysis, because that analysis had no HLA typing for the cohort. In a later analysis, TCRs clustered in the first cohort were found to also tend to co-occur in the 100 to 150 validation repertoires, with over 90% of cluster scores above 0. The study gave a list of 150 to 200 TCR beta chains associated with cytomegalovirus. Most TCR sequences were seen in very few donors, while some public TCRs were found in many individuals. In vitro tests confirmed that a few of the cytomegalovirus-associated TCR beta chains recognize cytomegalovirus antigens. The classifier was reported to diagnose cytomegalovirus status with high specificity and sensitivity in both the original cohort and the validation cohort. The authors suggested that the approach could potentially be generalized to other disease states and immunological phenotypes.

Library method: the immunoSEQ multiplex PCR assay. The published analysis was carried out like this. A statistical classification framework was developed to diagnose cytomegalovirus status using the catalog of TCR beta chain sequences. The table comes from immuneACCESS by way of TCRdb, which keeps in-frame sequences with V and J called. Part of the clones is missing from these tables; in studies checked, under half for an unresolved V gene and the rest for unknown reasons. The DNA gave D and trimming, while V, J and clone size come from that table. For this sample there are around 80,000 clones; roughly 96% appear just once. 0.69% of the sample belongs to the ten largest clones. The donors belonged to the validation cohort of approximately 130 subjects, which was separate from the approximately 610-subject first cohort. Details on this clone: This receptor's antigen is unknown. Base qualities are not recorded, but no much larger clone differs from it by a single base.

The sample taken for sequencing was PBMCs. This clonotype was obtained from a woman aged 18 to 35 in good health and CMV-seronegative.

The CDR3 corresponds to CASSLDGTGSYGYTF. The bases read TGTGCCAGCAGCTTGGATGGGACAGGGAGCTATGGCTACACCTTC. Rearrangement joined TRBV5-4 to TRBJ1-2; TRBD1 agrees with 9 junctional bases. From a lookup of the germline V gene (reference sequence), CDR1 and CDR2 are SGHNT and YYREEE. The CDR3 contains 15 residues, cysteine and phenylalanine counted. Only the CDR3 region is kept as DNA, spanning 45 bases read in frame from base 1. Clipping removes 0 bases from V and 4 bases from J, with 4 as the unmatched junction base count.